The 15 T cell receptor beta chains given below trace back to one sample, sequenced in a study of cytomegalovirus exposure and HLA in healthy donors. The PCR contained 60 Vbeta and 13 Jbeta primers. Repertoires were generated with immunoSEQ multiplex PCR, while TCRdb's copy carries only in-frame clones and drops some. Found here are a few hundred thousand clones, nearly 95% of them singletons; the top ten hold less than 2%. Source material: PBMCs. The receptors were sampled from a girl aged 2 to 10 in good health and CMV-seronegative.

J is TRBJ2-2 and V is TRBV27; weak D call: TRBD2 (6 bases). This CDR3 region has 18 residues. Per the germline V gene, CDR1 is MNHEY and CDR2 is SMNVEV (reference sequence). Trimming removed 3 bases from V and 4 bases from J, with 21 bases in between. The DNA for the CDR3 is TGTGCCAGCAGTTTGTGGGCGGGACCCGGCGAACTCACCGGGGAGCTGTTTTTT. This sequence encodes CASSLWAGPGELTGELFF.

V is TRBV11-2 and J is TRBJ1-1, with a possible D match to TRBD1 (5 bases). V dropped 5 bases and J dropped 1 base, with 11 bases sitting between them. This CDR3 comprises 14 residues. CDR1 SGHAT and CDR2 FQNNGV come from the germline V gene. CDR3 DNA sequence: TGTGCCAGCAGCGGCCACAGGTCGAACACTGAAGCTTTCTTT. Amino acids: CASSGHRSNTEAFF.

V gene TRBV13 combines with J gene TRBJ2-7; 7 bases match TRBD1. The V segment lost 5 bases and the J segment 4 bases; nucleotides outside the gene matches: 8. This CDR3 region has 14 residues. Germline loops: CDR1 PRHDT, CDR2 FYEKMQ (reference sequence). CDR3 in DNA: TGTGCCAGCAGCCAACCGGGACAGTGGTACGAGCAGTACTTC. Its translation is CASSQPGQWYEQYF. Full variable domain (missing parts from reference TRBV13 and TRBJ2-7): AAGVIQSPRHLIKEKRETATLKCYPIPRHDTVYWYQQGPGQDPQFLISFYEKMQSDKGSIPDRFSAQQFSDYHSELNMSSLELGDSALYFCASSQPGQWYEQYFGPGTRLTVT.

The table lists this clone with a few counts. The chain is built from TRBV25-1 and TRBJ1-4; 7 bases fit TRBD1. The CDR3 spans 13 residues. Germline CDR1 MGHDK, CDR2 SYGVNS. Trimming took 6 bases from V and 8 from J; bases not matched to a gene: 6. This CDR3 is CASRQGFGEKLFF. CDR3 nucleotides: TGTGCCAGCAGACAGGGGTTCGGGGAAAAACTGTTTTTT.

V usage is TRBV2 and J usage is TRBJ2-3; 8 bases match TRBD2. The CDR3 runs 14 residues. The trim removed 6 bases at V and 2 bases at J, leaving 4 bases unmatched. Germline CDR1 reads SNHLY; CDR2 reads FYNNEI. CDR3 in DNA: TGTGCCAGCAGGACTAGCGCTTTCACAGATACGCAGTATTTT. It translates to CASRTSAFTDTQYF.

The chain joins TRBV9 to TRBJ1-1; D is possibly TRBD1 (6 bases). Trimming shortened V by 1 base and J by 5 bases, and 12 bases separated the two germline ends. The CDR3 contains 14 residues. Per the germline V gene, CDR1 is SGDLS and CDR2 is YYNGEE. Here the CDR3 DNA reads TGTGCCAGCAGCGTAAGCCAGGGGATGACTGAAGCTTTCTTT. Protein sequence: CASSVSQGMTEAFF.

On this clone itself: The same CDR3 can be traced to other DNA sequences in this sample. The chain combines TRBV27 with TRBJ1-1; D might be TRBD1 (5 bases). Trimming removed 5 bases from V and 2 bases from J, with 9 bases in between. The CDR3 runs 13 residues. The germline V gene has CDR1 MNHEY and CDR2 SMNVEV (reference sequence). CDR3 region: CASSLGPNTEAFF. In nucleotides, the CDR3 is TGTGCCAGCAGTCTGGGGCCTAACACTGAAGCTTTCTTT.

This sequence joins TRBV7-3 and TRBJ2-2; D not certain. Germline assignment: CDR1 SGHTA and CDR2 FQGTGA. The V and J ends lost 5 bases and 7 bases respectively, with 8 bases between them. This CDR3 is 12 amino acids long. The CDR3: CASSAVGGELFF. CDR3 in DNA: TGTGCCAGCAGCGCGGTGGGCGGGGAGCTGTTTTTT.

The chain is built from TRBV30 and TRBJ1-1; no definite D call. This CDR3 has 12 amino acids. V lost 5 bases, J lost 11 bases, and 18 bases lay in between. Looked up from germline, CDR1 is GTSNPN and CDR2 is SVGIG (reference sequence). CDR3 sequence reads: CAWEESVEWAFF. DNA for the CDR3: TGTGCCTGGGAGGAGAGCGTGGAATGGGCTTTCTTT.

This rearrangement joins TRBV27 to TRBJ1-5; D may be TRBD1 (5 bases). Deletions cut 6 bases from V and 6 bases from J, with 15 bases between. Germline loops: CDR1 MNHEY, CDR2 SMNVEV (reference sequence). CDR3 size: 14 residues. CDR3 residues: CASSKTKGFQPQHF. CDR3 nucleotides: TGTGCCAGCAGCAAGACCAAGGGGTTTCAGCCCCAGCATTTT.

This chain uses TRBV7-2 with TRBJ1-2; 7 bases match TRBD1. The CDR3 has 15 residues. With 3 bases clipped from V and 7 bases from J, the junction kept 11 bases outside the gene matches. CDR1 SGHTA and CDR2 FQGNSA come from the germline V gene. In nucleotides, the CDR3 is TGTGCCAGCAGCTTTTCTACAGGGGTCGGGTTTGGCTACACCTTC. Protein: CASSFSTGVGFGYTF.

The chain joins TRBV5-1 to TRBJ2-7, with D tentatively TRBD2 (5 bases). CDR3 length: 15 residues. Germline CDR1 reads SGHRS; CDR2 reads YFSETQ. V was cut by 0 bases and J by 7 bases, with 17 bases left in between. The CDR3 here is CASSLVGSGSDEQYF. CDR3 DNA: TGCGCCAGCAGCTTGGTTGGGTCGGGGTCCGATGAGCAGTACTTC.

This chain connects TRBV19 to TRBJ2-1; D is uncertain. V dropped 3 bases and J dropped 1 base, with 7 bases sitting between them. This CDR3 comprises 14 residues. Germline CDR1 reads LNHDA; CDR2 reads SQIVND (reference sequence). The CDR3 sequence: CASSMAVSYNEQFF. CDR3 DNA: TGTGCCAGTAGTATGGCCGTGTCCTACAATGAGCAGTTCTTC.

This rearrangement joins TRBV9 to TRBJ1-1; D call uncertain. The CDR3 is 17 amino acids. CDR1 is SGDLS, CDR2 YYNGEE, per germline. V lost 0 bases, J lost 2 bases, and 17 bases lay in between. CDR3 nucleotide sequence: TGTGCCAGCAGCGTAGACCCTCTCGACACGGTAAACACTGAAGCTTTCTTT. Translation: CASSVDPLDTVNTEAFF.

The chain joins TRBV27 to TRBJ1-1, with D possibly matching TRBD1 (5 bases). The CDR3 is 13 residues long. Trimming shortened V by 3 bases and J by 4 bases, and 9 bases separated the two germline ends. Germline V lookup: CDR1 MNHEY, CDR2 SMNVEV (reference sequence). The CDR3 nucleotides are TGTGCCAGCAGTTTCCGGGGGGGCACTGAAGCTTTCTTT. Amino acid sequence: CASSFRGGTEAFF.